This T cell receptor beta chain comes out of a study of T cell responses to AZD1222 COVID-19 vaccine. Study-wide results and caveats: Samples come after the peak T cell response, not at day 14.

Concerning this clone itself: Its target is not known.

The CDR3 runs to 15 residues. Germline CDR1 and CDR2: KGHSH and LQKENI. Between the trimmed V and J ends, which lost 1 base and 4 bases, there was a span of 13 bases. Only in-frame clones appear in the TCRdb table, and some are missing; sequencing was by immunoSEQ multiplex PCR. The sample lists more than 95,000 clones; about 91% were seen once. Sequencing used peripheral blood, obtained 28 days after the second AZD1222 dose. This sequence joins TRBV18 and TRBJ1-2; TRBD1 is a possible D gene (5 bases). The source of this sequence is an adult who received the AZD1222 COVID-19 vaccine. CDR3 coding DNA: TGTGCCAGCTCACCACAGGGGAGGGGTGGCTATGGCTACACCTTC. Amino acids: CASSPQGRGGYGYTF.